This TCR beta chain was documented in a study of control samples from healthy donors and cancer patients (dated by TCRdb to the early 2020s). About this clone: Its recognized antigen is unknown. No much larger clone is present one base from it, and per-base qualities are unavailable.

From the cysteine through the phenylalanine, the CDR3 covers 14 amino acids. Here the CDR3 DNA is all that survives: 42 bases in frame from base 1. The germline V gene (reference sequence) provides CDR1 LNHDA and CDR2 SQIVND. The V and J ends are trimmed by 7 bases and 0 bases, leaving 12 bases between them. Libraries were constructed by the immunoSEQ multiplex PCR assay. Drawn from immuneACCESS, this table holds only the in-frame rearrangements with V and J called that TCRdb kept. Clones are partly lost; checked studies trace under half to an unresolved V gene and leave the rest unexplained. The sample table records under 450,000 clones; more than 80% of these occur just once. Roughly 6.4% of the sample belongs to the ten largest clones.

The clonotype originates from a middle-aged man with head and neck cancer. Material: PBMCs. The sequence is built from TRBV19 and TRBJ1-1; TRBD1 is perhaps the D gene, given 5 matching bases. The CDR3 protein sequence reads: CASIPHRMNTEAFF. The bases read TGTGCCAGTATCCCCCACAGGATGAACACTGAAGCTTTCTTT.